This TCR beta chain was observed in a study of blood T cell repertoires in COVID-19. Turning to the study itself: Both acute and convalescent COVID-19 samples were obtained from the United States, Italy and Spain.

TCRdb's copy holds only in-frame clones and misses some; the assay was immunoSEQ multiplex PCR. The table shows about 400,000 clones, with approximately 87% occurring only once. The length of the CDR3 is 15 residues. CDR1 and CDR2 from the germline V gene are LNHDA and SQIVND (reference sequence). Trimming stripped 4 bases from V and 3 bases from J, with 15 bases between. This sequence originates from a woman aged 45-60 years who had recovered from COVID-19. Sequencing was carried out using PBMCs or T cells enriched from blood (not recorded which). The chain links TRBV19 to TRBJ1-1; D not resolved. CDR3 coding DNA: TGTGCCAGTAGTACCTCTTTATTAGCCGACACTGAAGCTTTCTTT. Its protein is CASSTSLLADTEAFF.